This T cell receptor (beta chain) was sequenced for a study of beta chain features in type 1 diabetes. This clone was recorded a few times. V was pared by 2 bases and J by 0 bases, with 10 bases between. The germline gives CDR1 GTSNPN, CDR2 SVGIG (reference sequence). This CDR3 has 14 amino acids. Reverse transcription of all isolated RNA meant that expressed TCRB transcripts were sequenced. TCRdb keeps only in-frame clones here, not all; method: immunoSEQ multiplex PCR. The sample comprises about 350,000 clones, about 18% of which are singletons, and 0.044% rests with the top ten. This TCR was sampled from a woman under 30 in good health. Specimen: naive CD4+ T cells from blood. This rearrangement joins TRBV30 to TRBJ1-2; a weak D match, TRBD1 (6 bases). This CDR3 reads CAWSQGLTNYGYTF. CDR3 nucleotides: TGTGCCTGGAGTCAGGGGTTGACTAACTATGGCTACACCTTC.